The source of this T cell receptor beta chain is a study of blood T cells in healthy people across ages. Those donating, healthy Caucasian individuals from Russia, were aged roughly 6 to 95. Extractions gave at least 6 micrograms of total RNA per sample. At least ten counts were recorded for this clonotype. What it recognizes is unknown. Study outcomes and limitations: The study found more naive CD4+ cells and higher diversity in long-lived than aged donors. Per-million-T-cell TCR beta diversity fell roughly linearly with age.

Then a second PCR, running about 7 to 11 cycles, was carried out with a sample-barcoded 5' primer and a J-beta primer mix. TCRdb ran MiXCR on the 5' RACE reads and lists one entry per CDR3 protein. The table includes 550,000 to 650,000 distinct CDR3 sequences, less than 35% detected once. Per germline, CDR1 LNHNV and CDR2 YYDKDF (reference sequence). Trimming shortened V by 5 bases and J by 3 bases, and 10 bases separated the two germline ends. The CDR3 loop spans 13 amino acids. This receptor was identified in an elderly woman in good health. The sequenced material came from blood. The rearrangement uses TRBV15 and TRBJ1-2; no clear D. CDR3 coding DNA: TGTGCCACCAGCCCAGGATTAGACTATGGCTACACCTTC. Protein: CATSPGLDYGYTF. Full variable domain (outside the CDR3, taken from reference TRBV15 and TRBJ1-2): DAMVIQNPRYQVTQFGKPVTLSCSQTLNHNVMYWYQQKSSQAPKLLFHYYDKDFNNEADTPDNFQSRRPNTSFCFLDIRSPGLGDTAMYLCATSPGLDYGYTFGSGTRLTVV.